This is a list of T cell receptor beta chains from one sample in a study of beta chain features in type 1 diabetes. The method was immunoSEQ multiplex PCR; TCRdb's version includes in-frame clones alone and lacks a portion of them. Of about 250,000 clones listed, 11% to 15% were seen once; the top ten hold more than 0.02%. Sequencing was carried out using naive CD4+ T cells from blood. The receptors here all came from a woman in her forties in good health. Each CDR3 is given with its conserved first and last residue. D genes are given only for firm matches. For some rows the clone size is stated as once, few or many, or as a class when expanded; others skip it.

TRBV29-1	-	-	TRBJ2-7	TGCAGCGTGGGGTGGGCACCCCAGGGGGGCGAGCAGTACTTC	CSVGWAPQGGEQYF
TRBV18	few	TRBD1	TRBJ2-5	TGTGCCAGCTCACCACGGGGACAGGAGCAAGAGACCCAGTACTTC	CASSPRGQEQETQYF
TRBV5-6	-	TRBD1	TRBJ1-4	TGTGCCAGCAGCTTGGACAGGGGGCTAGATGAAAAACTGTTTTTT	CASSLDRGLDEKLFF
TRBV7-2	-	-	TRBJ1-1	TGTGCCAGCAGCCCCGACTGGCAGAACACTGAAGCTTTCTTT	CASSPDWQNTEAFF
TRBV7-2	-	TRBD2	TRBJ2-5	TGTGCCAGCAGCTCGACTAGCGGGGGGCCGGGGGAGACCCAGTACTTC	CASSSTSGGPGETQYF
TRBV11-2	-	TRBD1	TRBJ2-7	TGTGCCAGCAGCTTAGTTCCCGGGACAGGGGCTTACGAGCAGTACTTC	CASSLVPGTGAYEQYF
TRBV7-6	-	-	TRBJ1-6	TGTGCCAGCAGTCCCGGAGGCGGACGCTATAATTCACCCCTCCACTTT	CASSPGGGRYNSPLHF
TRBV18	few	TRBD1	TRBJ1-4	TGTGCCAGCTCACTGACAGGGTTTGAAAAACTGTTTTTT	CASSLTGFEKLFF
TRBV9	-	-	TRBJ1-1	TGTGCCAGCAATCGTCTGGAGCCGAACACTGAAGCTTTCTTT	CASNRLEPNTEAFF
TRBV4-1	-	TRBD1	TRBJ2-7	TGCGCCAGCAGCCAGAACCGGGACAGGGATTACGAGCAGTACTTC	CASSQNRDRDYEQYF
TRBV10-1	once	-	TRBJ1-1	TGCGCCAGCAGTGTGGGAAGCGGGACGAATGAAGCTTTCTTT	CASSVGSGTNEAFF
TRBV4-1	few	TRBD1	TRBJ1-5	TGCGCCAGCAGCCAAGATGGCACAGGGGACAATCAGCCCCAGCATTTT	CASSQDGTGDNQPQHF
TRBV11-2	few	-	TRBJ2-1	TGTGCCAGCAGCTCCAGGGCCCAGAATAATGAGCAGTTCTTC	CASSSRAQNNEQFF
TRBV7-9	-	TRBD1	TRBJ2-7	TGTGCCAGCAGCCGAGTGACAGGGACCCGCTCCTACGAGCAGTACTTC	CASSRVTGTRSYEQYF
TRBV11-2	-	-	TRBJ2-3	TGTGCCAGCACCCGGGGAACGGGCCTAGATACGCAGTATTTT	CASTRGTGLDTQYF
TRBV19	few	-	TRBJ2-4	TGTGCCAGTAGTATAGATGGGGCCCCGGCGGACATTCAGTACTTC	CASSIDGAPADIQYF
TRBV23-1	-	TRBD2	TRBJ2-1	TGCGTCAAGGGGTGTGGCGGGGGGGGCTGTAATGAGCAGTTCTTC	CVKGCGGGGCNEQFF
TRBV27	-	-	TRBJ2-2	TGTGCCAGCAGTTTATTCGCGGGGGCAGTAAACACCGGGGAGCTGTTTTTT	CASSLFAGAVNTGELFF